The 23 T cell receptor beta chains presented below share a single source sample, sequenced in a study of T cells after posttransplantation cyclophosphamide. Data came from immunoSEQ multiplex PCR; TCRdb stores just in-frame clones and leaves some out. In the table there are some 47,000 clones, 70% to 90% of which are singletons. Sequencing used PBMCs. The receptors were sampled from a man aged 25 to 45 with a blood cancer, CMV-positive, and with a related stem cell donor.

The chain has TRBV7-8 and TRBJ2-1, with 8 bases lining up with TRBD2. There are 15 residues in the CDR3. Trimming cost V 5 bases and J 6 bases; bases outside gene matches: 9. Germline V gene sequence: CDR1 SGHVS, CDR2 FQNEAQ. In DNA form, the CDR3 reads TGTGCCAGCAGCCTCGGACTAGCTAGTCTCAATGAGCAGTTCTTC. It is translated as CASSLGLASLNEQFF. Looking up the rest from reference TRBV7-8 and TRBJ2-1 gives the full variable domain: GAGVSQSPRYKVAKRGQDVALRCDPISGHVSLFWYQQALGQGPEFLTYFQNEAQLDKSGLPSDRFFAERPEGSVSTLKIQRTQQEDSAVYLCASSLGLASLNEQFFGPGTRLTVL.

This clone was recorded only once. This chain links TRBV7-9 with TRBJ2-7, with D possibly matching TRBD2 (6 bases). The CDR3 length is 13 residues. CDR1 is SEHNR, CDR2 FQNEAQ, per germline (reference sequence). Between the trimmed V and J ends, which lost 3 bases and 7 bases, there was a span of 13 bases. The CDR3 protein is CASSFSGRTEQYF. The CDR3 DNA reads TGTGCCAGCAGCTTTAGCGGCAGAACAGAGCAGTACTTC.

The V gene is TRBV11-2, the J gene TRBJ2-1; D is ambiguous. The ends were cut back, 6 bases at V and 0 bases at J, with 12 bases in the middle. Germline V CDR1 and CDR2: SGHAT, FQNNGV. This CDR3 comprises 15 residues. CDR3 nucleotides: TGTGCCAGCAGTCCCGGCGGCCTCTCCTACAATGAGCAGTTCTTC. Translating it yields CASSPGGLSYNEQFF.

The chain recombines TRBV18 with TRBJ2-2; D might be TRBD1 (6 bases). Trimming took off 8 bases at V and 4 bases at J, with 20 bases between the two ends. This CDR3 has 16 residues. The germline CDR1 and CDR2 sequences are KGHSH and LQKENI. CDR3 residues: CASPPLRTASTGELFF. The CDR3, as DNA: TGTGCCAGCCCCCCTCTCAGGACAGCGAGCACCGGGGAGCTGTTTTTT.

This clone was picked up a small number of times. This chain connects TRBV14 to TRBJ2-3; 12 bases line up with TRBD2. Germline assignment: CDR1 SGHDN and CDR2 FVKESK. The CDR3 is 16 amino acids. V lost 3 bases, J lost 6 bases, and 7 bases stayed unmatched. DNA of the CDR3: TGTGCCAGCAGCCAGGTGCTAGCGGGAGGGCCGGATACGCAGTATTTT. Its translation is CASSQVLAGGPDTQYF.

The genes are TRBV9 and TRBJ2-3; no reliable D call. Per germline, CDR1 SGDLS and CDR2 YYNGEE. Trimming took off 0 bases at V and 2 bases at J, with 10 bases between the two ends. The CDR3 extends over 15 amino acids. CDR3 in amino acids: CASSVAPSATDTQYF. The CDR3 DNA follows: TGTGCCAGCAGCGTAGCCCCTAGTGCCACAGATACGCAGTATTTT.

In DNA form, the CDR3 reads TGTGCCGCGTCATGGGGGGGCGCGTCGGTTTGGAATCAGCCCCAGCATTTT. Protein sequence: CAASWGGASVWNQPQHF. The V gene is TRBV30, the J gene TRBJ1-5, with TRBD1 as a possible D gene (6 bases). With 8 bases removed from V and 4 bases from J, the gap between germline ends came to 27 bases. Germline loops: CDR1 GTSNPN, CDR2 SVGIG (reference sequence). This CDR3 is 17 amino acids long.

V is TRBV10-3 and J is TRBJ2-3, with 7 bases fitting TRBD2. CDR1 is ENHRY and CDR2 is SYGVKD in the germline V gene. The CDR3 loop spans 14 amino acids. V dropped 2 bases and J dropped 4; count of bases not matched to a gene: 3. The chain's CDR3 is CAISEGLAADTQYF. The CDR3 DNA sequence: TGTGCCATCAGTGAGGGCCTAGCGGCAGATACGCAGTATTTT.

The chain links TRBV5-6 to TRBJ1-5, with TRBD1 as a possible D gene (5 bases). The CDR3 has 16 residues. The V end was cut by 2 bases, the J end by 0 bases, with 12 bases between. Germline values: CDR1 SGHDT, CDR2 YYEEEE. CDR3: CASSFWGADSNQPQHF. The CDR3 DNA follows: TGTGCCAGCAGCTTTTGGGGCGCGGATAGCAATCAGCCCCAGCATTTT.

The chain carries TRBV9 and TRBJ2-5, with TRBD2 matching over 9 bases. V dropped 3 bases and J dropped 2; count of bases not matched to a gene: 2. The CDR3 totals 14 residues. The germline CDR1 and CDR2 sequences are SGDLS and YYNGEE. This CDR3 reads CASSATSGQETQYF. The CDR3 nucleotides read TGTGCCAGCAGCGCCACTAGCGGGCAAGAGACCCAGTACTTC.

The chain joins TRBV18 to TRBJ1-1, with TRBD1 matching 9 bases. This CDR3 is built from 15 residues. J lost 7 bases, V lost 4 bases, and 10 bases had no gene match. Germline V CDR1 and CDR2: KGHSH, LQKENI. The CDR3, as DNA: TGTGCCAGCTCACACCCGGGACAGGGTACTATTGAAGCTTTCTTT. It specifies CASSHPGQGTIEAFF.

The chain has TRBV28 and TRBJ2-5; 9 bases align to TRBD2. With V trimmed by 5 bases and J by 1 base, 17 bases remained unmatched. Germline loops: CDR1 MDHEN, CDR2 SYDVKM. The CDR3 is 19 amino acids. The CDR3 spells CASSPFVPSGARLQETQYF. CDR3 nucleotide sequence: TGTGCCAGCAGTCCGTTCGTGCCTAGCGGGGCGCGTCTCCAAGAGACCCAGTACTTC.

As DNA, the CDR3 is TGTGCCAGCTCACTCGGGACTATAAGCACAGATACGCAGTATTTT. Its protein is CASSLGTISTDTQYF. The chain has TRBV18 and TRBJ2-3; 7 bases are shared with TRBD2. With 4 bases clipped from V and 0 bases from J, the junction kept 4 bases outside the gene matches. The CDR3 sequence is 15 residues long. Germline-derived CDR1 and CDR2 are KGHSH and LQKENI.

The V and J genes are TRBV7-9 and TRBJ2-3; D unclear. CDR1 and CDR2 from the germline V gene are SEHNR and FQNEAQ (reference sequence). The V end lost 3 bases, the J end lost 5 bases, and 3 bases lay between the germline ends. The length of the CDR3 is 11 residues. CDR3 amino acids: CASSFLDTQYF. For the CDR3, the DNA is TGTGCCAGCAGCTTCCTAGATACGCAGTATTTT. The full variable domain, completed using reference TRBV7-9 and TRBJ2-3, is DTGVSQNPRHKITKRGQNVTFRCDPISEHNRLYWYRQTLGQGPEFLTYFQNEAQLEKSRLLSDRFSAERPKGSFSTLEIQRTEQGDSAMYLCASSFLDTQYFGPGTRLTVL.

The gene calls are TRBV15 and TRBJ2-3, with 10 bases identical to TRBD2. There are 14 residues in the CDR3. With 4 bases clipped from V and 4 bases from J, the junction kept 2 bases outside the gene matches. Germline CDR1 LNHNV, CDR2 YYDKDF (reference sequence). The CDR3 here is CATSILAGPDTQYF. The CDR3 DNA reads as TGTGCCACCAGCATACTAGCGGGACCAGATACGCAGTATTTT.

The chain is built from TRBV11-2 and TRBJ2-7; 8 bases map to TRBD2. CDR1 is SGHAT, CDR2 FQNNGV, per germline. J was trimmed by 2 bases and V by 4 bases; bases with no gene match: 4. The CDR3 runs to 14 residues. The chain's CDR3 is CASSYSGTPYEQYF. The DNA for the CDR3 is TGTGCCAGCAGCTATAGCGGGACCCCCTACGAGCAGTACTTC.

This clone was observed a single time. V and J are TRBV15 and TRBJ2-5; maybe TRBD1 (5 bases). V was trimmed by 5 bases and J by 2 bases, leaving 12 bases between them. CDR3 length equals 14 residues. The germline gives CDR1 LNHNV, CDR2 YYDKDF (reference sequence). CDR3 amino acids: CATSDPTVQETQYF. In nucleotides, the CDR3 is TGTGCCACCAGCGACCCGACAGTTCAAGAGACCCAGTACTTC.

As DNA, the CDR3 is TGTGCCAGCAGCGCGGAGCGGATTAACAATGAGCAGTTCTTC. Amino acid sequence: CASSAERINNEQFF. The rearrangement links TRBV11-2 to TRBJ2-1; D possibly corresponds to TRBD2 (5 bases). The germline V gene has CDR1 SGHAT and CDR2 FQNNGV. V lost 5 bases to trimming and J lost 5 bases, with 13 bases between them. The CDR3 has 14 amino acids.

The chain joins TRBV19 to TRBJ1-5; D not resolved. The ends were cut back, 3 bases at V and 3 bases at J, with 9 bases in the middle. The CDR3 sequence is 14 residues long. Germline V gene lookup returns CDR1 LNHDA and CDR2 SQIVND (reference sequence). The CDR3 DNA reads TGTGCCAGTAGTATTCGAGGGATCAATCAGCCCCAGCATTTT. Translation: CASSIRGINQPQHF.

The chain uses TRBV11-3 and TRBJ1-1; no clear D gene. Trimming removed 5 bases from V and 4 bases from J, with 14 bases in between. This CDR3 region has 14 residues. Germline V gene lookup returns CDR1 SGHNT and CDR2 YENEEA. The CDR3 DNA is TGTGCCAGCAGCCAGCGAGGTGCCACCACTGAAGCTTTCTTT. Protein product: CASSQRGATTEAFF.

The rearrangement uses TRBV28 and TRBJ2-1; weak D call: TRBD2 (6 bases). CDR1 and CDR2 (germline): MDHEN, SYDVKM. Trimming shortened V by 7 bases and J by 3 bases, and 7 bases separated the two germline ends. The CDR3 extends over 12 amino acids. The CDR3 sequence: CASTRDYNEQFF. CDR3 sequence (DNA): TGTGCCAGCACGCGGGACTACAATGAGCAGTTCTTC.

V usage is TRBV7-8 and J usage is TRBJ1-1, with 9 bases identical to TRBD1. J lost 0 bases, V lost 3 bases, and 5 bases had no gene match. Germline assignment: CDR1 SGHVS and CDR2 FQNEAQ. This CDR3 contains 16 residues. In nucleotides, the CDR3 is TGTGCCAGCAGCTTCGCCGGGACAGGGTTGAACACTGAAGCTTTCTTT. Its protein product is CASSFAGTGLNTEAFF. The full variable domain, with the rest looked up from reference TRBV7-8 and TRBJ1-1, is GAGVSQSPRYKVAKRGQDVALRCDPISGHVSLFWYQQALGQGPEFLTYFQNEAQLDKSGLPSDRFFAERPEGSVSTLKIQRTQQEDSAVYLCASSFAGTGLNTEAFFGQGTRLTVV.

The CDR3 DNA reads as TGTGCCACCAGGGGGGTAGCGGATGGCTACACCTTC. This translates into CATRGVADGYTF. V is TRBV27 and J is TRBJ1-2; 7 bases are shared with TRBD1. Germline V gives CDR1 MNHEY, CDR2 SMNVEV (reference sequence). The CDR3 has 12 residues. V lost 10 bases and J lost 6; bases outside the gene matches: 8.